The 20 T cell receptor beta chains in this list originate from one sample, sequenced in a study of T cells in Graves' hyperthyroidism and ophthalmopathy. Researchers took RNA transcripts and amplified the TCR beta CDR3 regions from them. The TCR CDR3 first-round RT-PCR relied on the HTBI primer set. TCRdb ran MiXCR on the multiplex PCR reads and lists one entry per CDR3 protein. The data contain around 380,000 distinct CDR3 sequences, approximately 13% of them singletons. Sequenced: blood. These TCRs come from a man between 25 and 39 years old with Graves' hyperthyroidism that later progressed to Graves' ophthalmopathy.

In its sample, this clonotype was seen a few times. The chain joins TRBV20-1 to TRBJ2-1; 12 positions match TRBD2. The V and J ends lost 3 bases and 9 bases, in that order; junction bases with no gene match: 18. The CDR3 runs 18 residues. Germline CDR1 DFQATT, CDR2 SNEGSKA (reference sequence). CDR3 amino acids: CSARLHPRLAGALGEQFF. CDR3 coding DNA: TGCAGTGCTAGGCTACACCCGCGACTAGCGGGGGCTCTCGGTGAGCAGTTCTTC.

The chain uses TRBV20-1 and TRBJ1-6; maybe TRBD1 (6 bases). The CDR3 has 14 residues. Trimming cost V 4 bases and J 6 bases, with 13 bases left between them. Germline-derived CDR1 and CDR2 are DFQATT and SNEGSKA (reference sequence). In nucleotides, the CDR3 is TGCAGTGCTAAAAGACAGGCGGGTAATTCACCCCTCCACTTT. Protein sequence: CSAKRQAGNSPLHF.

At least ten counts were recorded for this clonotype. CDR3 amino acids: CASSEQTGAYEQYF. Here the CDR3 DNA reads TGTGCCAGCAGTGAACAAACAGGGGCCTACGAGCAGTACTTC. The chain uses TRBV2 and TRBJ2-7, with 7 nucleotides matching TRBD1. The CDR3 loop spans 14 amino acids. In germline, CDR1 is SNHLY, CDR2 FYNNEI. V lost 2 bases to trimming and J lost 2 bases; unmatched junction nucleotides: 3.

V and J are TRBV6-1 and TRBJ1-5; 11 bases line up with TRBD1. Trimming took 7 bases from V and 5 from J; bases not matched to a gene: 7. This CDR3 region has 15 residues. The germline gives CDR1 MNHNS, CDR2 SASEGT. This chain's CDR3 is CASTSDRGQYQPQHF. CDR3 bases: TGTGCCAGCACCTCGGACAGGGGGCAATATCAGCCCCAGCATTTT.

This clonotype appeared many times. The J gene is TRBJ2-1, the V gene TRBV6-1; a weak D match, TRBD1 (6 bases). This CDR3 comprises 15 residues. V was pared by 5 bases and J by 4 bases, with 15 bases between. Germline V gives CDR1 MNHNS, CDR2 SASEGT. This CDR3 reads CASSLPPGQYNEQFF. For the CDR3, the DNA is TGTGCCAGCAGTCTACCCCCGGGACAATACAATGAGCAGTTCTTC.

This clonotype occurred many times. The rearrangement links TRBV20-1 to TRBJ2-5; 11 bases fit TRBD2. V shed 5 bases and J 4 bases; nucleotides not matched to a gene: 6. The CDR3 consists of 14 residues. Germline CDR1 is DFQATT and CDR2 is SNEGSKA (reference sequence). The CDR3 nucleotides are TGCAGTGCTCCCGAGCTAGCGGGGGGAGAGACCCAGTACTTC. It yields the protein CSAPELAGGETQYF.

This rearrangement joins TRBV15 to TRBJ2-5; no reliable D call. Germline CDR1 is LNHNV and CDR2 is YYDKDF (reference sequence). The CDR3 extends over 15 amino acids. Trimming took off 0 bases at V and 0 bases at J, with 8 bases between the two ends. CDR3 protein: CATSRDWSNQETQYF. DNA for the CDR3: TGTGCCACCAGCAGAGATTGGAGTAACCAAGAGACCCAGTACTTC.

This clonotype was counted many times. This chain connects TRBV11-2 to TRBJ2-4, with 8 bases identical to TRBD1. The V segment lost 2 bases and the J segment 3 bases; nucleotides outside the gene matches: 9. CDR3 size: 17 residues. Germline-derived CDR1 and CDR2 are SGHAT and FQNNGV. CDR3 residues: CASSLTAGGAGKNIQYF. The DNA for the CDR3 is TGTGCCAGCAGCTTAACCGCAGGGGGCGCTGGCAAAAACATTCAGTACTTC. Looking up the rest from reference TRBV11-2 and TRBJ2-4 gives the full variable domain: EAGVAQSPRYKIIEKRQSVAFWCNPISGHATLYWYQQILGQGPKLLIQFQNNGVVDDSQLPKDRFSAERLKGVDSTLKIQPAKLEDSAVYLCASSLTAGGAGKNIQYFGAGTRLSVL.

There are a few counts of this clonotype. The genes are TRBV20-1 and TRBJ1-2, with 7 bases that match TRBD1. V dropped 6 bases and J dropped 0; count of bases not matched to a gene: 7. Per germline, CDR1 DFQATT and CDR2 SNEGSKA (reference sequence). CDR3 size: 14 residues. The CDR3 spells CSAYTGTANYGYTF. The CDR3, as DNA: TGCAGTGCGTACACCGGGACAGCTAACTATGGCTACACCTTC.

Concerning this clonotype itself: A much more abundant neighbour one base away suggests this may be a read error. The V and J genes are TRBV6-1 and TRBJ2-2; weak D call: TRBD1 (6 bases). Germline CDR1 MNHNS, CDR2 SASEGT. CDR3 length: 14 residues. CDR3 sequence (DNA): TGTGCCAGCAGACTTGACAGGAAGGTCGGGGAGCGGTTTTTT. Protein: CASRLDRKVGERFF.

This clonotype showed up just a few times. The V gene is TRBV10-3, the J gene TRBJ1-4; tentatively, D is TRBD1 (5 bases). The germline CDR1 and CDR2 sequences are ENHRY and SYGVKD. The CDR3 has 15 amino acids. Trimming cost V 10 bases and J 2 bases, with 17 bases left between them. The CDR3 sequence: CATRPIGATNEKLFF. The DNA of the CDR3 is TGTGCCACCCGACCTATTGGGGCGACTAATGAAAAACTGTTTTTT.

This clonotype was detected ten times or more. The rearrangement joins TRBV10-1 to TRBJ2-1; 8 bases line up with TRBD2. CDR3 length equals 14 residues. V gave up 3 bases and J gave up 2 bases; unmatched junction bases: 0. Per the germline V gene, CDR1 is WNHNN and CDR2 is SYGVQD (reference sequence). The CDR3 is CASSDGGAYNEQFF. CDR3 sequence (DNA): TGCGCCAGCAGTGACGGGGGGGCCTACAATGAGCAGTTCTTC.

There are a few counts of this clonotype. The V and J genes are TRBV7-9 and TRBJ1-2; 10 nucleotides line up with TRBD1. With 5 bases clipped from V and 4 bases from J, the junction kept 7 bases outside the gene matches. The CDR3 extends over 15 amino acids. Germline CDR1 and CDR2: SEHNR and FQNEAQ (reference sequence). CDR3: CASSPGQGDSYGYTF. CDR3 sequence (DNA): TGTGCCAGCAGCCCCGGACAGGGGGACTCCTATGGCTACACCTTC.

CDR3 in DNA: TGTGCCAGCAGCATCGGACAGGGGGCAGGTCCACACAATGAGCAGTTCTTC. Protein product: CASSIGQGAGPHNEQFF. V usage is TRBV7-6 and J usage is TRBJ2-1; TRBD1 matches 11 bases. This CDR3 has 17 residues. CDR1 is SGHVS and CDR2 is FNYEAQ in the germline V gene. V shed 5 bases, J shed 5 bases, and the junction held 11 bases outside the gene matches.

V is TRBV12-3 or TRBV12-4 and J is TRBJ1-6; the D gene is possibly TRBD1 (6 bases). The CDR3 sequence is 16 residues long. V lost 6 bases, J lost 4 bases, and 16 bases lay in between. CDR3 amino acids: CASSVDPGTYNSPLHF. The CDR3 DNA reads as TGTGCCAGCAGCGTAGATCCAGGGACATATAATTCACCCCTCCACTTT.

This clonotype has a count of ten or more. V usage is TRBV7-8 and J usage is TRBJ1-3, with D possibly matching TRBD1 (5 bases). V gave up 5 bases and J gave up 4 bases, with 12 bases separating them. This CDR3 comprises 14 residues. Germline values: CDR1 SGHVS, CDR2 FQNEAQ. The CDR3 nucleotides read TGTGCCAGCAGCCGAAGTACAGGCGGAAACACCATATATTTT. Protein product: CASSRSTGGNTIYF.

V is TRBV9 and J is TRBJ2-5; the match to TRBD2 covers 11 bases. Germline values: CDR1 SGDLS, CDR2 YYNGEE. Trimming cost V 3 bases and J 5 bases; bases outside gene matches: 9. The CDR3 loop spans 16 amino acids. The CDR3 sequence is CASSATVTSGTETQYF. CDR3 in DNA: TGTGCCAGCAGCGCCACAGTGACTAGCGGGACGGAGACCCAGTACTTC.

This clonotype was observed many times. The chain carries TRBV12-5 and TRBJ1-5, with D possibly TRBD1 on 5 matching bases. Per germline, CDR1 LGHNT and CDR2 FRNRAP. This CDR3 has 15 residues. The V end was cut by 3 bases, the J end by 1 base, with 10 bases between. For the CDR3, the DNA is TGTGCTAGTGGTTTCACAGGTACAAGCAATCAGCCCCAGCATTTT. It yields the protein CASGFTGTSNQPQHF.

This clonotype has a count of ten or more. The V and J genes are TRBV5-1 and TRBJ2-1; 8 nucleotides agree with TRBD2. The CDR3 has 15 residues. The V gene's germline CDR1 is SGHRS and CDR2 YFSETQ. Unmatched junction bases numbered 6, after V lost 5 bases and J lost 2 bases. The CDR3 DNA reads TGCGCCAGCAGTGCCGGGACTAGTGCCTACAATGAGCAGTTCTTC. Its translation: CASSAGTSAYNEQFF.

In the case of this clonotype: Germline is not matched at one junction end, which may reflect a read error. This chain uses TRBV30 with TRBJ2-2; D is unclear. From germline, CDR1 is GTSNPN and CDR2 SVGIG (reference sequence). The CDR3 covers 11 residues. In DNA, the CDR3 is TGTGCCTGCAGTGGGTCCGGGGAGCTGTTTTTT. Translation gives CACSGSGELFF.